Listed here are 9 T cell receptor beta chains from one sample, sequenced in a study of T-cell memory formation after mild COVID-19. TCRdb ran MiXCR on the 5' RACE reads and lists one entry per CDR3 protein. The sample gives under 300,000 distinct CDR3 sequences, about a sixth of which show up once; 3.5% to 4% is in the top ten. The sample taken for sequencing was PBMCs or a T cell subset sorted from them (not recorded which). The receptors were gathered from a man younger than 35 who had mild COVID-19 (a few samples of this study predate the infection). Cell type and time point are not known.

In its sample, this clonotype was seen a few times. The gene calls are TRBV7-2 and TRBJ1-2; the D gene is possibly TRBD1 (5 bases). The CDR3 totals 15 residues. The germline V gene encodes CDR1 SGHTA and CDR2 FQGNSA. With 5 bases removed from V and 4 bases from J, the gap between germline ends came to 17 bases. The CDR3: CASSLSRGTLYGYTF. The CDR3 nucleotides are TGTGCCAGCAGCCTAAGTCGGGGGACCCTCTATGGCTACACCTTC.

The sample holds a few counts of this clonotype. The chain links TRBV18 to TRBJ1-1, with D unresolved. The CDR3 has 14 residues. Between the trimmed V and J ends, which lost 6 bases and 4 bases, there was a span of 15 bases. Germline V gene sequence: CDR1 KGHSH, CDR2 LQKENI. The CDR3 protein is CASSRDEASTEAFF. CDR3 sequence (DNA): TGTGCCAGCTCCCGTGATGAGGCGTCCACTGAAGCTTTCTTT.

As DNA, the CDR3 is TGTGCCAGCTCACCGCCCAGCACCGGGGAGCTGTTTTTT. Its protein is CASSPPSTGELFF. The chain joins TRBV18 to TRBJ2-2; D is ambiguous. V dropped 3 bases and J dropped 4 bases, with 6 bases sitting between them. The CDR3 is 13 amino acids. The germline V gene has CDR1 KGHSH and CDR2 LQKENI.

The chain recombines TRBV6-5 with TRBJ2-3, with 7 bases fitting TRBD2. CDR3 length: 13 residues. Trimming cost V 0 bases and J 6 bases; bases outside gene matches: 0. Germline V lookup: CDR1 MNHEY, CDR2 SVGAGI. CDR3 DNA sequence: TGTGCCAGCAGTTACTCGCGGGGGGATACGCAGTATTTT. Translated, it gives CASSYSRGDTQYF.

The chain employs TRBV18 and TRBJ2-7; no firm D call. This CDR3 spans 14 amino acids. The germline CDR1 and CDR2 sequences are KGHSH and LQKENI. Trimming cost V 3 bases and J 7 bases, with 16 bases left between them. The CDR3 DNA is TGTGCCAGCTCACCGATCGACGGTACATGGGAGCAGTACTTC. Encoded protein: CASSPIDGTWEQYF.

The chain is built from TRBV28 and TRBJ1-1, with unresolved D. The germline V and J ends were trimmed by 5 bases and 4 bases, with 17 bases remaining between them. The CDR3 spans 15 residues. The V gene's germline CDR1 is MDHEN and CDR2 SYDVKM. The CDR3 coding sequence is TGTGCCAGCAGTCCAAATGAGGGAAGGTCCACTGAAGCTTTCTTT. This translates into CASSPNEGRSTEAFF. Full variable domain (remainder filled in from reference TRBV28 and TRBJ1-1): DVKVTQSSRYLVKRTGEKVFLECVQDMDHENMFWYRQDPGLGLRLIYFSYDVKMKEKGDIPEGYSVSREKKERFSLILESASTNQTSMYLCASSPNEGRSTEAFFGQGTRLTVV.

This clonotype was seen many times. The CDR3 DNA reads TGTGCCAGCAGTTTATTAGCAGCGGGTCAGGCCACAGATACGCAGTATTTT. Its translation is CASSLLAAGQATDTQYF. The chain combines TRBV28 with TRBJ2-3; a possible D gene is TRBD2 (6 bases). Germline values: CDR1 MDHEN, CDR2 SYDVKM. This CDR3 spans 17 amino acids. Deletions cut 1 base from V and 2 bases from J, with 16 bases between.

This clonotype was counted ten times or more. This chain links TRBV12-3 or TRBV12-4 with TRBJ2-7; perhaps D is TRBD1 or TRBD2 (6 bases each). The germline V and J ends were trimmed by 1 base and 4 bases, with 11 bases remaining between them. The CDR3 is 14 amino acids. The CDR3 region has the DNA TGTGCCAGCAGTTTAGTAGGGGGGACATACGAGCAGTACTTC. Its protein is CASSLVGGTYEQYF.

This clonotype came up a few times. This chain uses TRBV10-2 with TRBJ1-5, with D maybe TRBD1 (6 bases). This CDR3 has 14 amino acids. CDR1 is WSHSY, CDR2 SAAADI, per germline. Trimming cost V 0 bases and J 7 bases, with 10 bases left between them. The CDR3 protein is CASSESGRGQPQHF. Written as DNA, the CDR3 is TGCGCCAGCAGTGAGTCCGGGAGGGGGCAGCCCCAGCATTTT.